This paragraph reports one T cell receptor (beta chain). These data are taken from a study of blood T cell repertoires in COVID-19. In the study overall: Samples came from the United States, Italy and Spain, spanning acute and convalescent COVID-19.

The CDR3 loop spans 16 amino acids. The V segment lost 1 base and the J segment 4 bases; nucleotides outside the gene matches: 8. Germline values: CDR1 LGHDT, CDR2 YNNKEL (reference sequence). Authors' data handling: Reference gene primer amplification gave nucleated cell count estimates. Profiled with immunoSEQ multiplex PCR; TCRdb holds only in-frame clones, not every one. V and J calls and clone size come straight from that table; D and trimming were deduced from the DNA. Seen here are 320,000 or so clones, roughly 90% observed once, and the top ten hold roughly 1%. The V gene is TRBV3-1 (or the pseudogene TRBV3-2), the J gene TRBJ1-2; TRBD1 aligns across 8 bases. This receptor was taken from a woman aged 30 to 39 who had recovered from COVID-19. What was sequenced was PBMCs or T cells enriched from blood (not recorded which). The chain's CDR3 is CASSQVRKTGGYGYTF. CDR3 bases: TGTGCCAGCAGCCAAGTAAGGAAAACAGGGGGCTATGGCTACACCTTC.